The clone carrying this T cell receptor (beta chain) is deemed medium-sized. Its antigen is currently unknown. General observations from the study: Tumor memory CD4+ T cell TCR gene usage clustered with blood and lymph node memory CD4+ cells and lymph node naive CD4+ cells.

TCRdb reprocessed the 5' RACE reads via MiXCR and lists one record per CDR3 protein. The table lists about 11,000 distinct CDR3 sequences, roughly a quarter of them singletons. Deletions cut 0 bases from V and 8 bases from J, with 15 bases between. CDR1 and CDR2 (germline): MGHRA, YSYEKL. CDR3 length: 15 residues. Treg sorting used a CD4+CD25+CD127-/low gate. Material for sequencing was Tregs sorted from a lymph node. This chain connects TRBV4-1 to TRBJ2-3; D gene ambiguous. The receptor was derived from a female donor with breast cancer. The CDR3 DNA reads as TGCGCCAGCAGCCAAGATCAGGCGTATTTGGCTACGCAGTATTTT. This codes for CASSQDQAYLATQYF.